This T cell receptor beta chain was sequenced in a study of blood T cell repertoires in COVID-19 (TCRdb year 2020). Broadly, across the study: Samples from collaborators originated in the United States, Italy and Spain and spanned both the acute and convalescent phases of COVID-19. The prospective study material was composed of cDNA or gDNA derived from T cells, B-cell-depleted T cells, or PBMCs. Deeply sampled blood TCRbeta repertoires from subjects exposed to, actively infected with, or recovered from COVID-19 were included in the dataset. The repertoires were released in a freely available public database intended as a resource for research on the immune response to SARS-CoV-2. Samples came from the ongoing ImmuneRACE study (first 160 participants) plus 1,254 subjects from 6 global collaborators. The sample metadata nearly always contained a de-identified subject ID, COVID-19 status, age in years and sex. Where available, HLA class I and class II types were obtained from metadata supplied by the sample provider rather than from assay-based typing.

Including cysteine and phenylalanine, the CDR3 has 13 amino acids. Only CDR3 DNA is held: 39 bases, read in frame from base 1. CDR1 and CDR2, looked up from the germline V gene, are MNHEY and SVGAGI. V loses 7 bases, J loses 3 bases, and the germline ends lie 9 bases apart. Details on this clone: This clone's antigen is unknown. Base qualities are not recorded, but no much larger clone differs from it by a single base.

One collaborating source in Seattle enrolled patients while the patients were actively infected and followed the patients over time throughout the course of disease. The collaborating institutions used their own protocols to collect whole blood in K2EDTA tubes. Collaborator samples were shipped for TCRbeta analysis as frozen whole blood, isolated PBMCs, or DNA extracted from either sample type. TCRbeta CDR3 regions were amplified from genomic DNA using the immunoSEQ Assay, a bias-controlled multiplex PCR. The paper's data handling went like this. Within the assay, amplification of reference gene primers was used to estimate how many nucleated cells each sample contained. To quantify the absolute abundance of each unique TCRbeta CDR3 rearrangement, sequence reads were collapsed and filtered. For each sample, productive Simpson clonality was calculated by taking the square root of Simpson's diversity index across productive rearrangements. The immuneACCESS repertoire file appears here via TCRdb, limited to in-frame rearrangements. These files lack a portion of the clones; in checked studies, under half of the deficit traces to unresolved V genes, and the cause of the others is not known. V, J and clone size derive from that table, while D and trimming were established from the DNA sequence. This sample lists roughly 87,000 clones; 70% to 90% were detected once. Of the sample, approximately 3% falls within the top ten clones.

Beyond this particular receptor, the publication reports: The amount of clinical and demographic metadata varied by source and participant and was provided uncurated.

Sequencing was performed on peripheral blood. This chain joins TRBV6-5 to TRBJ2-2, and TRBD1 may be the D gene, going by 6 matching bases. The sequence came from a woman at least 80 years old with COVID-19, enrolled during active disease. Read as DNA, the sequence is TGTGCCAGCATTAACAGGGACACCGGGGAGCTGTTTTTT. This yields the protein CASINRDTGELFF.